Frequency places the clone carrying this T cell receptor (beta chain) as large. Its specificity is unknown. Multiplex touch-down PCR amplified TRB using TRB-A and TRB-B pools in one tube. TCRdb reprocessed the multiplex PCR reads and stores each CDR3 protein as one record, lacking DNA. Across 2,000 to 2,500 distinct CDR3 sequences, the top ten clones capture roughly 16% of the sample. The sample comes from a study of T cell clusters in autoimmune cytopenias. Whole-study findings and limits: The cluster-lack signature was not seen for secondary cytopenia versus chronic lymphocytic leukemia.

Each sample's input was roughly 250 ng genomic DNA, 35,000 to 40,000 genome equivalents. The CDR3 totals 16 residues. In germline, CDR1 is MNHNY, CDR2 SVGAGI (reference sequence). The same sample was also studied in work on T cell repertoires in aging, cancer and after chemotherapy.

The source is a human donor in good health. The source material was peripheral blood. This chain connects TRBV6-6 to TRBJ2-6; TCRdb reports TRBD2, a call that lacks DNA to check it against. This CDR3 is CASTGPPGDGANVLTF.